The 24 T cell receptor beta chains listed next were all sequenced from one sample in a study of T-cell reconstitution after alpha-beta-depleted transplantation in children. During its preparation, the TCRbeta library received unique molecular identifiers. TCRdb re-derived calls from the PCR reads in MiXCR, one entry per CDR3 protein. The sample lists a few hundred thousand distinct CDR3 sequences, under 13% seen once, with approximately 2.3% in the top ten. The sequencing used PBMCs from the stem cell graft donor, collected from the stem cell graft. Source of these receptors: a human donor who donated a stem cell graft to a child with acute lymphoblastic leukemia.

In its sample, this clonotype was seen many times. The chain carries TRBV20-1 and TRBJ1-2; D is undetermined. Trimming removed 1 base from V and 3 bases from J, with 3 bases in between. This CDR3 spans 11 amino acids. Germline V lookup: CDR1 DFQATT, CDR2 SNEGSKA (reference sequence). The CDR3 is CSARVDYGYTF. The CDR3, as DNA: TGCAGTGCTAGAGTGGACTATGGCTACACCTTC.

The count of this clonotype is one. CDR3 in amino acids: CAWSVTGEGYTF. DNA for the CDR3: TGTGCCTGGAGTGTTACAGGGGAGGGCTACACCTTC. The V and J genes are TRBV30 and TRBJ1-2; TRBD1 agrees at 7 bases. The CDR3 loop spans 12 amino acids. The germline CDR1 and CDR2 sequences are GTSNPN and SVGIG (reference sequence). J gave up 8 bases and V 0 bases, and 3 bases lay outside the gene matches.

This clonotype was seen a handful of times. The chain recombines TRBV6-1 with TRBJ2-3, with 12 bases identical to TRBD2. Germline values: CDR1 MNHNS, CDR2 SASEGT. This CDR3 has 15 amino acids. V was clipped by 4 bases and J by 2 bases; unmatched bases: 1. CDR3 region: CASSGTSGVTDTQYF. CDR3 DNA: TGTGCCAGCAGTGGGACTAGCGGGGTCACAGATACGCAGTATTTT.

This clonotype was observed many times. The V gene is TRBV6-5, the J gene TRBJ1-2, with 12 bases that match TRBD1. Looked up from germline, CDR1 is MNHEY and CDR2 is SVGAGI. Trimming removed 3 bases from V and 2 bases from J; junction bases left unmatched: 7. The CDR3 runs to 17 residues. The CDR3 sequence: CASSYSPGTGGNYGYTF. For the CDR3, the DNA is TGTGCCAGCAGTTATTCCCCCGGGACAGGGGGCAACTATGGCTACACCTTC.

CDR3 amino acids: CSVEWTGHRETQYF. CDR3 sequence (DNA): TGCAGCGTTGAGTGGACGGGCCACAGGGAGACCCAGTACTTC. V gene TRBV29-1 combines with J gene TRBJ2-5, with D perhaps matching TRBD1 (5 bases). V was cut by 3 bases and J by 5 bases, with 16 bases left in between. Germline CDR1 reads SQVTM; CDR2 reads ANQGSEA. The CDR3 is 14 residues long.

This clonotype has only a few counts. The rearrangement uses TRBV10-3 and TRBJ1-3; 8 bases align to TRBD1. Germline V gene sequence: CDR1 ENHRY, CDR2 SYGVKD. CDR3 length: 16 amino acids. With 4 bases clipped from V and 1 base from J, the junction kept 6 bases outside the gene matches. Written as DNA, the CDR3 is TGTGCCATCAGTGGGCAGGGGGCAAGATCTGGAAACACCATATATTTT. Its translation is CAISGQGARSGNTIYF.

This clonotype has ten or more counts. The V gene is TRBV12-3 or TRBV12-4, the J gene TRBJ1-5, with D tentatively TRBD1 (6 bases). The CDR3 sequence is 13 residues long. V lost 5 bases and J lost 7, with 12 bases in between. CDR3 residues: CASSHRDYQPQHF. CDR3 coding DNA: TGTGCCAGCAGTCACAGGGATTACCAGCCCCAGCATTTT.

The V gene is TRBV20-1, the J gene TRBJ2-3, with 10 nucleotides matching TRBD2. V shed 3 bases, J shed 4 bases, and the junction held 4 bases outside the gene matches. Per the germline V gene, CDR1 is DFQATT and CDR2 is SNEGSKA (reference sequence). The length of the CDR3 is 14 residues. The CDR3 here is CSASPGLAADTQYF. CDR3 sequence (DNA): TGCAGTGCTAGCCCCGGACTAGCGGCAGATACGCAGTATTTT.

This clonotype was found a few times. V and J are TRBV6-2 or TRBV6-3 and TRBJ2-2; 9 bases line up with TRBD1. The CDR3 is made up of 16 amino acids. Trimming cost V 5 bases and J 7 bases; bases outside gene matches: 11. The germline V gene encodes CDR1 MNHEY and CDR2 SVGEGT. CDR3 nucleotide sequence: TGTGCCAGCAGTCCCGCCCTTACAGGGGGCGGCGGGGAGCTGTTTTTT. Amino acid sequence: CASSPALTGGGGELFF.

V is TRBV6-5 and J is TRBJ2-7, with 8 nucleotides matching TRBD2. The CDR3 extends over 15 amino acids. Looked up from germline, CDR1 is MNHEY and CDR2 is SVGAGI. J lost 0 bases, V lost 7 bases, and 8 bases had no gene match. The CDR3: CASKFGLAGSYEQYF. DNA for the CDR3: TGTGCCAGCAAGTTCGGGCTAGCGGGCTCCTACGAGCAGTACTTC.

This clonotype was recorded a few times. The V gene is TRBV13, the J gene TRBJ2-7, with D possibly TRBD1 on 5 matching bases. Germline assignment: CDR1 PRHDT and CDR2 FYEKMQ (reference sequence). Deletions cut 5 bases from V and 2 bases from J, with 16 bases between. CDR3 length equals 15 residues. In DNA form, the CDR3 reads TGTGCCAGCAGCCAAATCGACACAGGTCCCTACGAGCAGTACTTC. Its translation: CASSQIDTGPYEQYF.

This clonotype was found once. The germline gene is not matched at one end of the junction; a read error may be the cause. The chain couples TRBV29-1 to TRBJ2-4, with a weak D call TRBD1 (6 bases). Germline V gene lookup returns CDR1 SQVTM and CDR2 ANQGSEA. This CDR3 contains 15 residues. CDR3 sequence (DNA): TGCAGCGCCCTAACCTGGACAGTAGCCAAAAACAGTCAGTACTTC. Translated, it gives CSALTWTVAKNSQYF.

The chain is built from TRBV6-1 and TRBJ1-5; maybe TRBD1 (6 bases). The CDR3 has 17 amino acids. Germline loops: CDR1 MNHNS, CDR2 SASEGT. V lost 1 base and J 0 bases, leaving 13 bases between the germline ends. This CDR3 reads CASSEVHGQISNQPQHF. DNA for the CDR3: TGTGCCAGCAGTGAAGTACATGGACAGATTAGCAATCAGCCCCAGCATTTT.

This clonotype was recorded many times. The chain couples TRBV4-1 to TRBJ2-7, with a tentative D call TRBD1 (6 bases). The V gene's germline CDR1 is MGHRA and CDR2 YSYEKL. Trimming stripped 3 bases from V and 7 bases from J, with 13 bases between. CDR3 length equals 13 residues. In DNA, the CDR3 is TGCGCCAGCAGCCAGACAGGTGCCCGGGAGCAGTACTTC. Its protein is CASSQTGAREQYF.

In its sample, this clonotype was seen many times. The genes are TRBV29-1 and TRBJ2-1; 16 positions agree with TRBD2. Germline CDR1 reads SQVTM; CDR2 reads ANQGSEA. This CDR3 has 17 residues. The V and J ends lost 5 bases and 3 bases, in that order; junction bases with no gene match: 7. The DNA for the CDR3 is TGCAGCGTTTCCGGGACTAGCGGGAGGGCGGTCTACAATGAGCAGTTCTTC. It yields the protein CSVSGTSGRAVYNEQFF.

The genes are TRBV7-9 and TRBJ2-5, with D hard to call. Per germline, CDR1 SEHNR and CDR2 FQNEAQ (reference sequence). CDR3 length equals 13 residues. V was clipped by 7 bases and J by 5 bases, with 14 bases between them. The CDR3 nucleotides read TGTGCCAGCACGCCGAATGGGTTTGAGACCCAGTACTTC. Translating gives CASTPNGFETQYF.

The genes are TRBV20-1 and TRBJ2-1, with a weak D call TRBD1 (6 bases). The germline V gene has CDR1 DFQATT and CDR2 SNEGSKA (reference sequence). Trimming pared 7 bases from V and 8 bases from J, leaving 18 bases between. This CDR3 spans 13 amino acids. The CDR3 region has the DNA TGCAGTGTCCCCTCCAGGGGATCCGATGAGCAGTTCTTC. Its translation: CSVPSRGSDEQFF.

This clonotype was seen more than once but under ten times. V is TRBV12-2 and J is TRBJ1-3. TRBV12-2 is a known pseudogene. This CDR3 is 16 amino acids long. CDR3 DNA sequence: TGTGCAAGTCGCTTAGGGAACACTTACTCTGGAAACACCATATATTTT. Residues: CASRLGNTYSGNTIYF.

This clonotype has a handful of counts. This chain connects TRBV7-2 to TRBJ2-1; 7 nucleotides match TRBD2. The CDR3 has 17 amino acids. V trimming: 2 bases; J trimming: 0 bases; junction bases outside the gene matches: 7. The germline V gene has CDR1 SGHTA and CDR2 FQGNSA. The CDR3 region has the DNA TGTGCCAGCAGCTTAATTCTGGCGGGAGCCTCCTACAATGAGCAGTTCTTC. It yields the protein CASSLILAGASYNEQFF.

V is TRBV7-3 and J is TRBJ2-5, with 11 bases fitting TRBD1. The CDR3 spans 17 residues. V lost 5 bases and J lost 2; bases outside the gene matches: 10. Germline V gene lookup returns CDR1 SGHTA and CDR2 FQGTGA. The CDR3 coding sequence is TGTGCCAGCAGCAAACTACCGGGACAGGGGGGACAAGAGACCCAGTACTTC. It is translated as CASSKLPGQGGQETQYF.

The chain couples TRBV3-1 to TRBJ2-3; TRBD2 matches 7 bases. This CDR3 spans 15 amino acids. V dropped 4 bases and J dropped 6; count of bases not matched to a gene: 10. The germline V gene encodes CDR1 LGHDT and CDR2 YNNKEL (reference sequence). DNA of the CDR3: TGTGCCAGCAGCCGGGAGGGGAGAGAGCGGGATACGCAGTATTTT. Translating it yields CASSREGRERDTQYF.

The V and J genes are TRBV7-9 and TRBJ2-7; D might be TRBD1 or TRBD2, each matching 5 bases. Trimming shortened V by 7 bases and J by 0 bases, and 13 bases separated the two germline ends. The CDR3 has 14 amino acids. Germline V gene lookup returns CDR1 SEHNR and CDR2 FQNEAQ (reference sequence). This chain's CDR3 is CASTGTGSSYEQYF. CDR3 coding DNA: TGTGCCAGCACCGGGACGGGTAGCTCCTACGAGCAGTACTTC.

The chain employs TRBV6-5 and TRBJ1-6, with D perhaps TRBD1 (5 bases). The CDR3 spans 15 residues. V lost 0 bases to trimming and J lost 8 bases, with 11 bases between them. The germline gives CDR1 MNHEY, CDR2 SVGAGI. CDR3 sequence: CASSYSRGRDSPLHF. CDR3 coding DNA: TGTGCCAGCAGTTACTCCCGGGGGAGGGATTCACCCCTCCACTTT.

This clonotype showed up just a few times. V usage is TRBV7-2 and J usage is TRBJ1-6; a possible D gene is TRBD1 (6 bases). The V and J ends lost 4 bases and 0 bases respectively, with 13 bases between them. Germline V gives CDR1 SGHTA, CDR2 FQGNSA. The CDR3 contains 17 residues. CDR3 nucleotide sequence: TGTGCCAGCAGCTCCGGGACATACTTCTCCTATAATTCACCCCTCCACTTT. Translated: CASSSGTYFSYNSPLHF.